A single sample gave rise to the 11 T cell receptor beta chains below, sequenced in a study of CD8 T cells in Susac syndrome. A quantity of about 0.45 to 1 ug RNA underwent reverse transcription using random hexamers. Each CDR3 protein gets one entry after TCRdb re-called the immunoSEQ multiplex PCR reads with MiXCR. This table holds hundreds of thousands of distinct CDR3 sequences, around 85% found once. The sequenced material came from CD8+ T cells from PBMCs. The receptors here all came from a human donor with multiple sclerosis.

V gene TRBV6-4 combines with J gene TRBJ1-4; D gene ambiguous. V gave up 4 bases and J gave up 8 bases, with 11 bases separating them. CDR1 and CDR2 (germline): MRHNA, SNTAGT. This CDR3 spans 13 amino acids. The CDR3 is CASSVTETEKLFF. The CDR3 coding sequence is TGTGCCAGCAGTGTAACCGAGACGGAAAAACTGTTTTTT.

This clonotype was seen a handful of times. The rearrangement joins TRBV6-2 or TRBV6-3 to TRBJ1-2; possible D gene TRBD1, 6 bases. Per the germline V gene, CDR1 is MNHEY and CDR2 is SVGEGT. The length of the CDR3 is 14 residues. The V and J ends lost 2 bases and 6 bases respectively, with 13 bases between them. Here the CDR3 reads CASSYRAGVDGYTF. The CDR3 nucleotides are TGTGCCAGCAGTTACAGAGCAGGGGTCGATGGCTACACCTTC.

The chain combines TRBV30 with TRBJ2-7; 7 bases match TRBD1. Germline CDR1 and CDR2: GTSNPN and SVGIG (reference sequence). The CDR3 is made up of 13 amino acids. V lost 0 bases to trimming and J lost 5 bases; unmatched junction nucleotides: 4. CDR3 nucleotide sequence: TGTGCCTGGAGTGTAGGAGGACAGGACGAGCAGTACTTC. Translated, it gives CAWSVGGQDEQYF.

V and J are TRBV2 and TRBJ2-1, with 7 bases aligning to TRBD1. Germline V CDR1 and CDR2: SNHLY, FYNNEI. This CDR3 is built from 14 residues. The V gene end was trimmed by 6 bases and the J gene end by 7 bases; junction bases not matched to a gene: 9. CDR3 loop: CASSGDRVGNEQFF. The CDR3 coding sequence is TGTGCCAGCAGCGGAGACAGGGTAGGGAATGAGCAGTTCTTC.

The J gene is TRBJ2-3, the V gene TRBV4-1; TRBD2 matches 7 bases. V gave up 1 base and J gave up 2 bases; unmatched junction bases: 6. CDR3 length equals 16 residues. CDR1 MGHRA and CDR2 YSYEKL come from the germline V gene. CDR3 nucleotides: TGCGCCAGCAGCCAAGTCCCTAGCGGATACACAGATACGCAGTATTTT. Translation: CASSQVPSGYTDTQYF.

The genes are TRBV19 and TRBJ1-1; D remains ambiguous. The germline CDR1 and CDR2 sequences are LNHDA and SQIVND (reference sequence). This CDR3 region has 14 residues. Trimming left V 0 bases short and J 0 bases short, with 5 bases between. The CDR3 region is CASSIDQVNTEAFF. CDR3 coding DNA: TGTGCCAGTAGTATAGATCAAGTGAACACTGAAGCTTTCTTT. Full variable domain (outside the CDR3, taken from reference TRBV19 and TRBJ1-1): DGGITQSPKYLFRKEGQNVTLSCEQNLNHDAMYWYRQDPGQGLRLIYYSQIVNDFQKGDIAEGYSVSREKKESFPLTVTSAQKNPTAFYLCASSIDQVNTEAFFGQGTRLTVV.

The chain combines TRBV7-9 with TRBJ2-1; D gene uncertain. In germline, CDR1 is SEHNR, CDR2 FQNEAQ (reference sequence). The CDR3 length is 14 residues. The ends were cut back, 1 base at V and 5 bases at J, with 9 bases in the middle. CDR3 residues: CASSLEGYNNEQFF. As DNA, the CDR3 is TGTGCCAGCAGCTTAGAAGGGTACAACAATGAGCAGTTCTTC.

This chain connects TRBV28 to TRBJ1-1; 10 bases match TRBD1. The CDR3 consists of 16 residues. Germline V gene data show CDR1 as MDHEN and CDR2 as SYDVKM. J was trimmed by 2 bases and V by 5 bases; bases with no gene match: 8. The CDR3 sequence: CASSADRGPLNTEAFF. The CDR3 coding sequence is TGTGCCAGCAGTGCCGACAGGGGGCCACTCAACACTGAAGCTTTCTTT.

This clonotype was counted a few times. The chain uses TRBV7-2 and TRBJ2-7, with D perhaps TRBD1 (5 bases). CDR1 SGHTA and CDR2 FQGNSA come from the germline V gene. The CDR3 runs 12 residues. V shed 7 bases and J shed 2 bases, with 9 bases lying between them. This CDR3 is CASTPDTYEQYF. As DNA, the CDR3 is TGTGCCAGCACCCCGGACACCTACGAGCAGTACTTC.

J is TRBJ2-7 and V is TRBV5-1; D possibly matches TRBD1 or TRBD2 (5 bases each). This CDR3 contains 17 residues. CDR1 SGHRS and CDR2 YFSETQ come from the germline V gene. Trimming took 4 bases from V and 6 from J, leaving 26 bases between them. CDR3 bases: TGCGCCAGCAGCCCCGAGTTTTCTTTCGGGGCCAGGATCGAGCAGTACTTC. This sequence encodes CASSPEFSFGARIEQYF.

V is TRBV4-1 and J is TRBJ2-3; no firm D call. Trimming stripped 1 base from V and 6 bases from J, with 8 bases between. Germline loops: CDR1 MGHRA, CDR2 YSYEKL. The CDR3 is 13 amino acids. CDR3 in DNA: TGCGCCAGCAGCCAAGTGGTGGAGGATACGCAGTATTTT. It yields the protein CASSQVVEDTQYF.